The clone carrying this T cell receptor beta chain occurred many times. This record belongs to a study of identical twins. This CDR3 is 16 amino acids long. V trimming: 1 base; J trimming: 2 bases; junction bases outside the gene matches: 4. CDR1 is LGHNA, CDR2 YNFKEQ, per germline. TCRdb used MiXCR to reprocess the 5' RACE reads, holding one entry per CDR3 protein. The sample holds about 100,000 distinct CDR3 sequences, less than 6.5% seen once. The chain combines TRBV4-2 with TRBJ2-4; 8 nucleotides agree with TRBD1. This TCR came from a woman in her fifties or sixties in good health. What was sequenced was memory T cells sorted from blood. CDR3 DNA sequence: TGTGCCAGCAGCCAAGCAGGGGGCGGCTCCAAAAACATTCAGTACTTC. Amino acids: CASSQAGGGSKNIQYF.